The 18 T cell receptor beta chains below were found in one sample sequenced in a study of CD8 T cells in ankylosing spondylitis. These TCRs' antigens remain unknown. Study observations and caveats: What seemed typical of ankylosing spondylitis blood was a TCR beta motif built from eight highly homologous variants.

TCRdb fed the 5' RACE reads into MiXCR, producing one record per CDR3 protein. This table holds around 430,000 distinct CDR3 sequences, approximately 17% found once. The specimen was blood, either unsorted or a sorted T cell fraction (not recorded which). Receptors originate from a male donor with ankylosing spondylitis.

In its sample, this clonotype was seen many times. The chain uses TRBV4-2 and TRBJ1-4, with 9 bases matching TRBD1. Germline V gene data show CDR1 as LGHNA and CDR2 as YNFKEQ. V lost 2 bases, J lost 7 bases, and 8 bases stayed unmatched. The CDR3 totals 16 residues. The DNA for the CDR3 is TGTGCCAGCAGCCAACCGACAGGGGGTTCGGGTGAAAAACTGTTTTTT. Protein product: CASSQPTGGSGEKLFF.

The V and J genes are TRBV6-1 and TRBJ2-7; D may correspond to TRBD1 or TRBD2 (5 bases each). The CDR3 covers 14 residues. Germline CDR1 is MNHNS and CDR2 is SASEGT. V lost 5 bases, J lost 2 bases, and 13 bases lay in between. CDR3 DNA: TGTGCCAGCAGTATATGGGACCAGACCTACGAGCAGTACTTC. Protein: CASSIWDQTYEQYF.

In this sample, this clonotype turned up a few times. The genes are TRBV24-1 and TRBJ2-7, with 8 bases matching TRBD1. The V and J ends lost 5 bases and 5 bases, in that order; junction bases with no gene match: 13. The CDR3 spans 16 residues. Looked up from germline, CDR1 is KGHDR and CDR2 is SFDVKD. The CDR3 bases are TGTGCCACCAGTGCCCAGGGGGCTACCCATAGACACGAGCAGTACTTC. It codes for CATSAQGATHRHEQYF.

This rearrangement joins TRBV24-1 to TRBJ2-2, with D perhaps matching TRBD2 (6 bases). Germline V lookup: CDR1 KGHDR, CDR2 SFDVKD. The CDR3 contains 16 residues. The ends were cut back, 3 bases at V and 5 bases at J, with 15 bases in the middle. The CDR3 nucleotides are TGTGCCACCAGTGATGGGGAGCGGAGGGGTACCGGGGAGCTGTTTTTT. It is translated as CATSDGERRGTGELFF.

The sample holds a few counts of this clonotype. The chain combines TRBV20-1 with TRBJ2-3; no definite D call. CDR3 size: 13 residues. Germline CDR1 reads DFQATT; CDR2 reads SNEGSKA (reference sequence). V was shortened by 6 bases and J by 1 base, with 11 bases between the two germline ends. CDR3 region: CSASPWGTDTQYF. CDR3 DNA sequence: TGCAGTGCCTCCCCGTGGGGCACAGATACGCAGTATTTT.

This clonotype was detected only a few times. CDR3: CASSLGQATYNEQFF. The CDR3 bases are TGTGCCAGCAGCTTAGGGCAGGCAACCTACAATGAGCAGTTCTTC. The chain uses TRBV7-3 and TRBJ2-1; D gene uncertain. The length of the CDR3 is 15 residues. Per germline, CDR1 SGHTA and CDR2 FQGTGA. Trimming stripped 2 bases from V and 2 bases from J, with 10 bases between.

The chain combines TRBV29-1 with TRBJ1-2; D is possibly TRBD1 (6 bases). The germline V gene has CDR1 SQVTM and CDR2 ANQGSEA. This CDR3 spans 13 amino acids. Trimming cost V 4 bases and J 3 bases, with 12 bases left between them. The CDR3 region is CSVGYRDDYGYTF. DNA of the CDR3: TGCAGCGTTGGGTACAGGGATGACTATGGCTACACCTTC.

The chain employs TRBV20-1 and TRBJ2-5, with D perhaps TRBD2 (7 bases). V lost 7 bases to trimming and J lost 1 base, with 16 bases between them. Germline CDR1 and CDR2: DFQATT and SNEGSKA (reference sequence). The CDR3 runs to 14 residues. The CDR3 nucleotides are TGCAGTGGAGGGGGACCGGGGGGCCAAGAGACCCAGTACTTC. Its translation: CSGGGPGGQETQYF.

This clonotype was observed a few times. The genes are TRBV19 and TRBJ1-1, with 7 bases that match TRBD1. The CDR3 is made up of 16 amino acids. Germline-derived CDR1 and CDR2 are LNHDA and SQIVND (reference sequence). Trimming at V came to 4 bases and at J to 0 bases, leaving 8 bases not matched to a gene. CDR3 amino acids: CASSRGEQGLNTEAFF. The CDR3 DNA is TGTGCCAGTAGTAGGGGCGAACAGGGGCTGAACACTGAAGCTTTCTTT.

This chain connects TRBV20-1 to TRBJ2-1, with TRBD2 matching over 12 bases. CDR3 length: 16 residues. The J segment lost 2 bases and the V segment lost 1 base, leaving 3 bases of the junction unmatched. Germline CDR1 and CDR2: DFQATT and SNEGSKA (reference sequence). Written as DNA, the CDR3 is TGCAGTGCTAGAGGACTAGCGGGAGTCCCCTACAATGAGCAGTTCTTC. It specifies CSARGLAGVPYNEQFF.

This clonotype occurred a few times. The V call is TRBV3-1, the J call TRBJ1-4; TRBD1 is a possible D gene (6 bases). Germline CDR1 and CDR2: LGHDT and YNNKEL (reference sequence). CDR3 length: 14 amino acids. V lost 4 bases to trimming and J lost 4 bases, with 10 bases between them. CDR3: CASSPVGGNEKLFF. The CDR3 DNA is TGTGCCAGCAGCCCTGTAGGGGGTAATGAAAAACTGTTTTTT.

Worth noting for this clonotype: A junction end diverges from the germline sequence, so it may reflect a read error. The chain carries TRBV20-1 and TRBJ2-5; 8 positions agree with TRBD2. Looked up from germline, CDR1 is DFQATT and CDR2 is SNEGSKA (reference sequence). This CDR3 spans 14 amino acids. CDR3 region: CSTPRGGNQEAQYF. CDR3 nucleotides: TGCAGTACTCCACGGGGGGGTAACCAAGAGGCCCAGTACTTC.

This clonotype was recorded at least ten times. V and J are TRBV12-3 or TRBV12-4 and TRBJ2-1; no definite D call. Trimming removed 6 bases from V and 8 bases from J, with 11 bases in between. There are 12 residues in the CDR3. The CDR3 loop reads CASRPNSHEQFF. CDR3 coding DNA: TGTGCCAGCAGGCCTAACTCCCATGAGCAGTTCTTC.

This chain links TRBV29-1 with TRBJ2-5; tentative D call: TRBD2 (6 bases). The germline gives CDR1 SQVTM, CDR2 ANQGSEA. V lost 8 bases to trimming and J lost 1 base, with 11 bases between them. The CDR3 extends over 12 amino acids. CDR3 DNA: TGCAGCACCACGGGACTCCAAGAGACCCAGTACTTC. Protein product: CSTTGLQETQYF.

The chain couples TRBV5-5 to TRBJ2-1; 12 bases agree with TRBD1. This CDR3 spans 17 amino acids. Germline loops: CDR1 SGHKS, CDR2 YYEKEE (reference sequence). The trim removed 1 base at V and 8 bases at J, leaving 10 bases unmatched. CDR3 nucleotides: TGTGCCAGCAGCTTGTCGCTTGGGACAGGGGGCGGCTATGAGCAGTTCTTC. As protein: CASSLSLGTGGGYEQFF.

The genes are TRBV7-2 and TRBJ2-3, with D possibly being TRBD2 (5 bases). The germline V gene encodes CDR1 SGHTA and CDR2 FQGNSA. The germline V and J ends were trimmed by 5 bases and 3 bases, with 15 bases remaining between them. The CDR3 loop spans 15 amino acids. The CDR3 loop is CASSPARTRTDTQYF. In DNA, the CDR3 is TGTGCCAGCAGCCCCGCCCGGACTCGGACAGATACGCAGTATTTT.

This clonotype was detected many times. This sequence joins TRBV10-2 and TRBJ2-2; 9 bases match TRBD1. From germline, CDR1 is WSHSY and CDR2 SAAADI. The CDR3 runs to 16 residues. The V and J ends lost 6 bases and 5 bases, in that order; junction bases with no gene match: 10. CDR3 nucleotides: TGCGCCAGCAGGAACAGGGGGCTAATGGAGACCGGGGAGCTGTTTTTT. Residues: CASRNRGLMETGELFF.

The gene calls are TRBV10-3 and TRBJ2-1; 7 bases are a match to TRBD2. The CDR3 has 16 residues. The junction had 18 bases not matched to a gene; V was cut back by 8 bases and J by 8 bases. The germline V gene has CDR1 ENHRY and CDR2 SYGVKD. The CDR3 spells CAILSGAGNLQDEQFF. The CDR3 region has the DNA TGTGCCATCCTGAGCGGGGCAGGTAACCTTCAGGATGAGCAGTTCTTC.